Below, 26 T cell receptor beta chains from the same sample are listed, as sequenced in a study of T cell responses to AZD1222 COVID-19 vaccine. Data came from immunoSEQ multiplex PCR; TCRdb stores just in-frame clones and leaves some out. The sample contains some 110,000 clones, more than 80% of which appear only once. This material consisted of peripheral blood, taken 28 days after the second AZD1222 dose. The receptors originated from an adult who received the AZD1222 COVID-19 vaccine.

The count of this clone is one. This rearrangement joins TRBV9 to TRBJ1-4; a possible D gene is TRBD1 (6 bases). CDR3 length: 14 residues. Germline values: CDR1 SGDLS, CDR2 YYNGEE. V gave up 0 bases and J gave up 8 bases, with 11 bases separating them. The CDR3 sequence is CASSVGTAPEKLFF. In DNA, the CDR3 is TGTGCCAGCAGCGTAGGGACAGCCCCCGAAAAACTGTTTTTT.

The chain couples TRBV7-2 to TRBJ1-2; a weak D match, TRBD1 (6 bases). Germline V gene data show CDR1 as SGHTA and CDR2 as FQGNSA. V was pared by 1 base and J by 8 bases, with 14 bases between. The CDR3 has 14 residues. Here the CDR3 DNA reads TGTGCCAGCAGCTTAGACCCAGGGGAGGAAGGCTACACCTTC. Translation gives CASSLDPGEEGYTF.

This chain links TRBV9 with TRBJ2-5; TRBD1 agrees at 8 bases. After removal of 6 bases from V and 4 bases from J, the junction contained 8 bases not matched to a gene. Germline-derived CDR1 and CDR2 are SGDLS and YYNGEE. The CDR3 has 14 residues. CDR3 residues: CASNKQGGGETQYF. The CDR3 DNA reads as TGTGCCAGCAACAAACAGGGGGGTGGAGAGACCCAGTACTTC.

The genes are TRBV19 and TRBJ1-5; a possible D gene is TRBD1 (6 bases). With 6 bases removed from V and 0 bases from J, the gap between germline ends came to 18 bases. The CDR3 length is 17 residues. Germline CDR1 reads LNHDA; CDR2 reads SQIVND (reference sequence). The CDR3 loop reads CASRTQGVDYSNQPQHF. The CDR3, as DNA: TGTGCCAGTAGGACACAGGGTGTAGATTATAGCAATCAGCCCCAGCATTTT.

The V gene is TRBV7-2, the J gene TRBJ2-7, with a tentative D call TRBD2 (6 bases). The CDR3 is made up of 15 amino acids. Germline CDR1 and CDR2: SGHTA and FQGNSA. Trimming shortened V by 2 bases and J by 3 bases, and 14 bases separated the two germline ends. The chain's CDR3 is CASSLRQAGRYEQYF. In DNA form, the CDR3 reads TGTGCCAGCAGCTTAAGGCAGGCGGGGCGCTACGAGCAGTACTTC.

This clone appeared once. The rearrangement joins TRBV28 to TRBJ2-7; D remains unclear. Trimming left V 1 base short and J 3 bases short, with 10 bases between. Germline assignment: CDR1 MDHEN and CDR2 SYDVKM. The CDR3 loop spans 14 amino acids. In DNA, the CDR3 is TGTGCCAGCAGTTTATTTGGTCGGAACTACGAGCAGTACTTC. Its translation is CASSLFGRNYEQYF.

V gene TRBV7-9 combines with J gene TRBJ1-6; D gene ambiguous. Per the germline V gene, CDR1 is SEHNR and CDR2 is FQNEAQ (reference sequence). Trimming stripped 1 base from V and 10 bases from J, with 2 bases between. CDR3 length: 11 residues. The CDR3 DNA follows: TGTGCCAGCAGCTTAGGATCACCCCTCCACTTT. Residues: CASSLGSPLHF. Looking up the rest from reference TRBV7-9 and TRBJ1-6 gives the full variable domain: DTGVSQNPRHKITKRGQNVTFRCDPISEHNRLYWYRQTLGQGPEFLTYFQNEAQLEKSRLLSDRFSAERPKGSFSTLEIQRTEQGDSAMYLCASSLGSPLHFGNGTRLTVT.

The CDR3 sequence: CASSLRGLEQYF. In DNA form, the CDR3 reads TGTGCCAGCAGCTTGCGGGGTCTCGAGCAGTACTTC. The chain carries TRBV7-2 and TRBJ2-7; possible D gene TRBD2, 6 bases. The CDR3 covers 12 residues. Germline CDR1 reads SGHTA; CDR2 reads FQGNSA. Trimming took 3 bases from V and 6 from J, leaving 9 bases between them.

This chain uses TRBV19 with TRBJ1-1; D may be TRBD1 (5 bases). CDR1 is LNHDA, CDR2 SQIVND, per germline (reference sequence). The CDR3 length is 14 residues. Trimming took 5 bases from V and 5 from J, leaving 15 bases between them. The DNA for the CDR3 is TGTGCCAGTAGTCTACGGGACGGTGGGACTGAAGCTTTCTTT. The encoded protein is CASSLRDGGTEAFF.

V and J are TRBV7-2 and TRBJ1-2; 12 bases agree with TRBD1. From germline, CDR1 is SGHTA and CDR2 FQGNSA. CDR3 size: 16 residues. V shed 4 bases, J shed 5 bases, and the junction held 8 bases outside the gene matches. The CDR3: CASSSTGTGGKYGYTF. The CDR3 nucleotides read TGTGCCAGCAGCTCGACCGGGACAGGGGGCAAATATGGCTACACCTTC.

The chain is built from TRBV2 and TRBJ1-2, with a weak D call TRBD1 (5 bases). Germline V gives CDR1 SNHLY, CDR2 FYNNEI. CDR3 length equals 13 residues. Trimming removed 8 bases from V and 3 bases from J, with 13 bases in between. The CDR3 loop reads CASLGGTHYGYTF. The CDR3 DNA is TGTGCCAGCCTTGGGGGGACGCACTATGGCTACACCTTC.

In the case of this clone: This specimen includes other DNA sequences encoding the same CDR3. The chain links TRBV5-6 to TRBJ2-7; the D call may be TRBD1 or TRBD2 (5 bases each). Trimming removed 0 bases at V and 3 bases at J, with 10 bases between. Germline CDR1 reads SGHDT; CDR2 reads YYEEEE. The CDR3 is 14 amino acids. As DNA, the CDR3 is TGTGCCAGCAGCTTGGGGCAGGGACGCTACGAGCAGTACTTC. Amino acids: CASSLGQGRYEQYF.

The chain links TRBV30 to TRBJ1-2; 8 nucleotides line up with TRBD1. Germline lookup yields CDR1 GTSNPN and CDR2 SVGIG (reference sequence). Germline trimming cut 7 bases from V and 4 bases from J; bases unmatched to any gene: 8. This CDR3 has 13 residues. CDR3 region: CASDRDGIYGYTF. In nucleotides, the CDR3 is TGTGCCTCGGACAGGGACGGGATCTATGGCTACACCTTC. Using reference TRBV30 and TRBJ1-2 for the parts outside the CDR3, the full variable domain is SQTIHQWPATLVQPVGSPLSLECTVEGTSNPNLYWYRQAAGRGLQLLFYSVGIGQISSEVPQNLSASRPQDRQFILSSKKLLLSDSGFYLCASDRDGIYGYTFGSGTRLTVV.

The chain carries TRBV5-8 and TRBJ1-2; TRBD1 aligns across 7 bases. Germline V gives CDR1 SGHTS, CDR2 YDEGEE. The CDR3 sequence is 13 residues long. Germline trimming cut 0 bases from V and 6 bases from J; bases unmatched to any gene: 2. CDR3: CASSLVGQHGYTF. CDR3 sequence (DNA): TGTGCCAGCAGCTTGGTGGGACAGCATGGCTACACCTTC.

CDR3 nucleotides: TGCGCCAGCAGCCAACCTAGGGACAGGGTTTTTGGCTACACCTTC. It yields the protein CASSQPRDRVFGYTF. The chain combines TRBV4-1 with TRBJ1-2; 9 bases fit TRBD1. The germline V gene encodes CDR1 MGHRA and CDR2 YSYEKL. The V segment lost 2 bases and the J segment 7 bases; nucleotides outside the gene matches: 8. CDR3 length: 15 amino acids.

V is TRBV4-1 and J is TRBJ2-1; TRBD2 matches 13 bases. V shed 0 bases, J shed 10 bases, and the junction held 12 bases outside the gene matches. CDR1 and CDR2 from the germline V gene are MGHRA and YSYEKL. The CDR3 is 18 residues long. CDR3 coding DNA: TGCGCCAGCAGCCAAGATCTCGGGCAACTAGCGGGGGGGCGGGAGCAGTTCTTC. It codes for CASSQDLGQLAGGREQFF.

The V gene is TRBV5-5, the J gene TRBJ2-2; tentative D call: TRBD1 (5 bases). The CDR3 spans 15 residues. V lost 6 bases and J 2 bases, leaving 14 bases between the germline ends. Germline CDR1 reads SGHKS; CDR2 reads YYEKEE (reference sequence). The CDR3 reads CASTRATANTGELFF. The CDR3 bases are TGTGCCAGCACCAGAGCGACAGCCAACACCGGGGAGCTGTTTTTT.

DNA for the CDR3: TGTGCCAGCAGCCAAGTCGGCCAGGGGGACACTGAAGCTTTCTTT. Translated: CASSQVGQGDTEAFF. The chain couples TRBV4-2 to TRBJ1-1, with 7 bases that match TRBD1. Germline loops: CDR1 LGHNA, CDR2 YNFKEQ. This CDR3 contains 15 residues. Trimming took 1 base from V and 3 from J; bases not matched to a gene: 5.

This clone was recorded a few times. This chain connects TRBV29-1 to TRBJ2-7; 9 bases agree with TRBD1. The CDR3 sequence is 12 residues long. Unmatched junction bases numbered 4, after V lost 7 bases and J lost 3 bases. CDR1 SQVTM and CDR2 ANQGSEA come from the germline V gene. CDR3 nucleotide sequence: TGCAGCGGCGGGGACAGGGACTACGAGCAGTACTTC. This gives the protein CSGGDRDYEQYF.

The V gene is TRBV5-5, the J gene TRBJ1-5, with D possibly matching TRBD1 (5 bases). The V and J ends lost 0 bases and 6 bases respectively, with 7 bases between them. Germline CDR1 SGHKS, CDR2 YYEKEE (reference sequence). The CDR3 extends over 13 amino acids. The CDR3 loop is CASSLAGVQPQHF. The CDR3 bases are TGTGCCAGCAGCTTGGCGGGGGTTCAGCCCCAGCATTTT.

The V and J genes are TRBV2 and TRBJ2-2; 11 positions match TRBD1. Losses at the gene ends were 5 bases for V and 6 bases for J; bases not matched to a gene: 5. This CDR3 has 15 amino acids. Per the germline V gene, CDR1 is SNHLY and CDR2 is FYNNEI. The CDR3 sequence is CASSLKGQGAGELFF. The CDR3 region has the DNA TGTGCCAGCAGTCTTAAGGGACAGGGGGCCGGGGAGCTGTTTTTT.

The chain carries TRBV11-2 and TRBJ2-7; the match to TRBD2 covers 10 bases. The V segment lost 6 bases and the J segment 3 bases; nucleotides outside the gene matches: 8. CDR3 size: 15 residues. The V gene's germline CDR1 is SGHAT and CDR2 FQNNGV. CDR3 nucleotide sequence: TGTGCCAGCAGTTTCGGGACTAGCGCTAACTACGAGCAGTACTTC. This gives the protein CASSFGTSANYEQYF.

The J gene is TRBJ1-5, the V gene TRBV11-2, with D possibly matching TRBD1 (5 bases). The germline CDR1 and CDR2 sequences are SGHAT and FQNNGV. Trimming took off 0 bases at V and 0 bases at J, with 12 bases between the two ends. The CDR3 is 17 residues long. CDR3 nucleotide sequence: TGTGCCAGCAGCTTAGATGTCACAGGCTATAGCAATCAGCCCCAGCATTTT. Protein product: CASSLDVTGYSNQPQHF.

The V gene is TRBV5-1, the J gene TRBJ2-3; 8 bases agree with TRBD1. The germline gives CDR1 SGHRS, CDR2 YFSETQ. After removal of 0 bases from V and 5 bases from J, the junction contained 8 bases not matched to a gene. There are 16 residues in the CDR3. CDR3 sequence (DNA): TGCGCCAGCAGCTTGGGGGCCAGGGGGCGCGGAGATACGCAGTATTTT. Its translation is CASSLGARGRGDTQYF.

The CDR3 loop is CASSLAMENTGELFF. The CDR3 DNA follows: TGTGCCAGCAGCTTGGCCATGGAGAACACCGGGGAGCTGTTTTTT. The V gene is TRBV5-8, the J gene TRBJ2-2; the D is unclear. Trimming pared 0 bases from V and 1 base from J, leaving 7 bases between. This CDR3 is 15 amino acids long. The germline gives CDR1 SGHTS, CDR2 YDEGEE.

The chain recombines TRBV19 with TRBJ2-3; D gene uncertain. Between the trimmed V and J ends, which lost 0 bases and 0 bases, there was a span of 10 bases. This CDR3 has 16 amino acids. Germline CDR1 and CDR2: LNHDA and SQIVND (reference sequence). In DNA form, the CDR3 reads TGTGCCAGTAGTATAGAAGGCAACCCTAGCACAGATACGCAGTATTTT. Translating it yields CASSIEGNPSTDTQYF. Supplemented by reference TRBV19 and TRBJ2-3, the full variable domain reads DGGITQSPKYLFRKEGQNVTLSCEQNLNHDAMYWYRQDPGQGLRLIYYSQIVNDFQKGDIAEGYSVSREKKESFPLTVTSAQKNPTAFYLCASSIEGNPSTDTQYFGPGTRLTVL.